These 23 T cell receptor beta chains came from one sample sequenced in a study of blood T cell repertoires in COVID-19. Assay used: immunoSEQ multiplex PCR; TCRdb lists only in-frame clones, some missing. The sample lists fewer than 300,000 clones; approximately 90% were seen once. The sequencing sample was made of PBMCs or T cells enriched from blood (not recorded which). The receptor set was obtained from a woman aged 25-40 years who had recovered from COVID-19.

The chain joins TRBV19 to TRBJ1-6; 11 bases map to TRBD1. Germline CDR1 LNHDA, CDR2 SQIVND (reference sequence). CDR3 length: 13 amino acids. V lost 9 bases and J lost 10; bases outside the gene matches: 5. The CDR3 reads CASQGQGGSPLHF. The CDR3, as DNA: TGTGCCAGCCAGGGACAGGGGGGATCACCCCTCCACTTT.

The genes are TRBV11-2 and TRBJ2-1, with 11 bases aligning to TRBD2. Germline CDR1 SGHAT, CDR2 FQNNGV. The CDR3 runs to 18 residues. Losses at the gene ends were 5 bases for V and 6 bases for J; bases not matched to a gene: 15. In nucleotides, the CDR3 is TGTGCCAGCAGCCCCGCCGGGACTAGCGGCCGTAAGGGCAATGAGCAGTTCTTC. Translation gives CASSPAGTSGRKGNEQFF.

Details on this clone: One junction end does not reproduce the germline sequence, and a read error may be involved. The rearrangement uses TRBV4-1 and TRBJ2-7; 9 bases are shared with TRBD1. The CDR3 contains 14 residues. Germline loops: CDR1 MGHRA, CDR2 YSYEKL. The CDR3 is CASSQVPGQGTRFF. For the CDR3, the DNA is TGCGCCAGCAGCCAAGTTCCGGGACAGGGTACCCGTTTCTTC.

This chain links TRBV5-8 with TRBJ1-5; a weak D match, TRBD1 (5 bases). Germline V CDR1 and CDR2: SGHTS, YDEGEE. Trimming stripped 0 bases from V and 7 bases from J, with 17 bases between. This CDR3 is built from 16 residues. CDR3 nucleotide sequence: TGTGCCAGCAGCTTGGGGTCAGACAGCAGTGGGCAGCCCCAGCATTTT. This translates into CASSLGSDSSGQPQHF.

J is TRBJ1-5 and V is TRBV10-3, with 7 bases that match TRBD1. Trimming took 0 bases from V and 7 from J; bases not matched to a gene: 3. Germline CDR1 is ENHRY and CDR2 is SYGVKD. This CDR3 has 14 amino acids. The CDR3 DNA is TGTGCCATCAGTGAGTCAGGACAGGAGCAGCCCCAGCATTTT. Translation gives CAISESGQEQPQHF.

V usage is TRBV19 and J usage is TRBJ1-5; D may be TRBD1 (6 bases). The CDR3 extends over 14 amino acids. With 3 bases removed from V and 3 bases from J, the gap between germline ends came to 9 bases. Germline V gene sequence: CDR1 LNHDA, CDR2 SQIVND (reference sequence). The CDR3: CASSIAGVNQPQHF. The CDR3 DNA follows: TGTGCCAGTAGTATTGCAGGGGTCAATCAGCCCCAGCATTTT. The complete variable domain, with remaining parts taken from reference TRBV19 and TRBJ1-5, reads DGGITQSPKYLFRKEGQNVTLSCEQNLNHDAMYWYRQDPGQGLRLIYYSQIVNDFQKGDIAEGYSVSREKKESFPLTVTSAQKNPTAFYLCASSIAGVNQPQHFGDGTRLSIL.

This chain links TRBV25-1 with TRBJ2-2; 9 bases align to TRBD1. V lost 3 bases and J lost 5; bases outside the gene matches: 4. Germline CDR1 is MGHDK and CDR2 is SYGVNS. The CDR3 is 15 residues long. The CDR3 DNA reads as TGTGCCAGCAGTGACCGGGACAGGGCGACCGGGGAGCTGTTTTTT. Translated, it gives CASSDRDRATGELFF.

The chain employs TRBV28 and TRBJ2-1, with 14 bases fitting TRBD2. From germline, CDR1 is MDHEN and CDR2 SYDVKM. Trimming removed 1 base from V and 9 bases from J; junction bases left unmatched: 5. The CDR3 is made up of 16 amino acids. CDR3 loop: CASSLLGLAGGIEQFF. The CDR3, as DNA: TGTGCCAGCAGTTTATTAGGACTAGCGGGAGGCATTGAGCAGTTCTTC.

CDR3 sequence: CASTPDRAAEAFF. CDR3 nucleotides: TGTGCCAGCACCCCGGACAGGGCCGCTGAAGCTTTCTTT. The chain has TRBV6-5 and TRBJ1-1; 8 nucleotides align to TRBD1. Trimming removed 7 bases from V and 6 bases from J; junction bases left unmatched: 7. Germline CDR1 and CDR2: MNHEY and SVGAGI. The CDR3 has 13 amino acids.

The chain couples TRBV10-3 to TRBJ1-2, with 8 bases fitting TRBD1. V was clipped by 3 bases and J by 3 bases; unmatched bases: 15. Germline V gene lookup returns CDR1 ENHRY and CDR2 SYGVKD. The CDR3 has 18 amino acids. CDR3 coding DNA: TGTGCCATCAGTGAAGCCCCAGGGGGCGAACCACCCTACTATGGCTACACCTTC. Translated, it gives CAISEAPGGEPPYYGYTF.

The rearrangement joins TRBV28 to TRBJ1-4; TRBD1 might be the D (6 bases). Trimming shortened V by 5 bases and J by 6 bases, and 10 bases separated the two germline ends. This CDR3 comprises 13 residues. The germline V gene encodes CDR1 MDHEN and CDR2 SYDVKM. This CDR3 is CASSVYRDEKLFF. CDR3 nucleotide sequence: TGTGCCAGCAGTGTATACAGGGATGAAAAACTGTTTTTT. The entire variable domain, with the rest obtained from reference TRBV28 and TRBJ1-4, is as follows: DVKVTQSSRYLVKRTGEKVFLECVQDMDHENMFWYRQDPGLGLRLIYFSYDVKMKEKGDIPEGYSVSREKKERFSLILESASTNQTSMYLCASSVYRDEKLFFGSGTQLSVL.

CDR3 coding DNA: TGTGCCAGCAGCCTTCTCCTCAGGGGGCTCTACGAGCAGTACTTC. Translating it yields CASSLLLRGLYEQYF. The J gene is TRBJ2-7, the V gene TRBV5-6; 8 bases agree with TRBD1. The CDR3 covers 15 residues. Trimming cost V 4 bases and J 3 bases; bases outside gene matches: 9. Germline CDR1 and CDR2: SGHDT and YYEEEE.

The rearrangement uses TRBV5-5 and TRBJ1-6; no clear D. Germline values: CDR1 SGHKS, CDR2 YYEKEE (reference sequence). The CDR3 has 13 residues. Deletions cut 6 bases from V and 6 bases from J, with 10 bases between. The DNA for the CDR3 is TGTGCCAGCACCGGGAGGACTAATTCACCCCTCCACTTT. It translates to CASTGRTNSPLHF.

This clone was detected only once. This sequence joins TRBV24-1 and TRBJ2-7; D possibly corresponds to TRBD1 (6 bases). This CDR3 comprises 14 residues. The germline V gene encodes CDR1 KGHDR and CDR2 SFDVKD. V was trimmed by 3 bases and J by 3 bases, leaving 11 bases between them. The CDR3: CATSDRQAIYEQYF. DNA for the CDR3: TGTGCCACCAGTGATAGACAGGCCATCTACGAGCAGTACTTC.

This sequence joins TRBV4-3 and TRBJ2-1; tentative D call: TRBD2 (6 bases). With 3 bases removed from V and 9 bases from J, the gap between germline ends came to 15 bases. Germline V gene data show CDR1 as LGHNA and CDR2 as YSLEER. This CDR3 spans 14 amino acids. This chain's CDR3 is CASSHDPGLPEQFF. CDR3 bases: TGCGCCAGCAGCCACGATCCGGGACTCCCTGAGCAGTTCTTC.

V is TRBV19 and J is TRBJ1-3, with TRBD1 matching over 8 bases. CDR1 is LNHDA and CDR2 is SQIVND in the germline V gene (reference sequence). The junction had 5 bases not matched to a gene; V was cut back by 6 bases and J by 4 bases. CDR3 length equals 14 residues. The CDR3: CASSPGGEGNTIYF. The CDR3 region has the DNA TGTGCCAGTAGCCCAGGGGGCGAAGGAAACACCATATATTTT.

The CDR3 sequence is CASSYSGSSTGELFF. The DNA for the CDR3 is TGTGCCAGCAGCTATAGCGGGAGTAGTACCGGGGAGCTGTTTTTT. J is TRBJ2-2 and V is TRBV2; 9 bases fit TRBD2. This CDR3 is 15 amino acids long. V lost 6 bases and J lost 5; bases outside the gene matches: 7. CDR1 and CDR2 (germline): SNHLY, FYNNEI.

The chain couples TRBV30 to TRBJ1-4, with unresolved D. CDR3 length: 13 amino acids. Germline V gives CDR1 GTSNPN, CDR2 SVGIG (reference sequence). V lost 2 bases and J lost 2, with 6 bases in between. CDR3 sequence reads: CAWSFGTNEKLFF. The CDR3 region has the DNA TGTGCCTGGAGTTTTGGCACTAATGAAAAACTGTTTTTT.

The V gene is TRBV12-3 or TRBV12-4, the J gene TRBJ2-7, with 13 bases that match TRBD2. This CDR3 contains 13 residues. V gave up 7 bases and J gave up 6 bases; unmatched junction bases: 3. The chain's CDR3 is CASNRLAGGEQYF. Here the CDR3 DNA reads TGTGCCAGCAACAGACTAGCGGGAGGCGAGCAGTACTTC.

Of note for this clone: The sample carries other DNA sequences with the same CDR3. The chain has TRBV12-3 or TRBV12-4 and TRBJ1-1, with D unclear. This CDR3 is built from 13 residues. V was trimmed by 3 bases and J by 1 base, leaving 6 bases between them. In DNA form, the CDR3 reads TGTGCCAGCAGTTTGAGCCGGAACACTGAAGCTTTCTTT. Translation gives CASSLSRNTEAFF.

The CDR3 here is CASSLYWGLVGAQISPLHF. For the CDR3, the DNA is TGTGCCAGCAGTTTGTATTGGGGTTTGGTGGGGGCGCAGATTTCACCCCTCCACTTT. The J gene is TRBJ1-6, the V gene TRBV27, with D possibly TRBD1 on 6 matching bases. This CDR3 region has 19 residues. V gave up 3 bases and J gave up 9 bases, with 27 bases separating them. Looked up from germline, CDR1 is MNHEY and CDR2 is SMNVEV (reference sequence).

The chain couples TRBV7-9 to TRBJ1-2, with D uncertain. This CDR3 has 13 residues. Trimming took 5 bases from V and 8 from J, leaving 15 bases between them. CDR1 and CDR2 from the germline V gene are SEHNR and FQNEAQ (reference sequence). The CDR3 region is CASSETLREGYTF. CDR3 nucleotide sequence: TGTGCCAGCAGCGAAACTCTAAGGGAGGGCTACACCTTC.

The chain carries TRBV6-2 or TRBV6-3 and TRBJ1-6, with TRBD1 as a possible D gene (6 bases). This CDR3 is built from 18 residues. The germline CDR1 and CDR2 sequences are MNHEY and SVGEGT. V lost 3 bases and J lost 9, with 24 bases in between. CDR3 loop: CASSYNRTGHAGFSPLHF. In DNA, the CDR3 is TGTGCCAGCAGTTATAATAGGACGGGACACGCCGGGTTTTCACCCCTCCACTTT.